The 9 T cell receptor beta chains below all came from one sample that was sequenced in a study of a mutant IDH1 vaccine in newly diagnosed glioma (dated by TCRdb to the early 2020s). The sample's time point label, decoded: week 35, safety follow-up. Each vaccine dose, consisting of 300 ug of a 20-mer mutant IDH1 peptide in Montanide, was administered subcutaneously with topical imiquimod. The library was built by means of the immunoSEQ multiplex PCR assay. What TCRdb holds here is the immuneACCESS table cut down to in-frame rearrangements. Part of the clones is not present; checked against another copy, under half of the missing clones reflect an unresolved V gene, and the others are unexplained. In all, the sample holds about 58,000 clones, and roughly 79% of those were seen once. The ten largest clones capture under 7% of the sample. No cognate antigen is known for these TCRs. The input for sequencing was PBMCs, taken from a glioma patient whose treatment included an IDH1 peptide vaccine. The receptors shown here come from a middle-aged man with glioma.

This chain joins TRBV19 and TRBJ2-7, with 8 bases lining up with TRBD2. J gave up 2 bases and V 1 base, and 1 base lay outside the gene matches. This CDR3 is 14 amino acids long. Germline V gene data show CDR1 as LNHDA and CDR2 as SQIVND (reference sequence). CDR3 bases: TGTGCCAGTAGTATAGTGCGGGGGGCCTACGAGCAGTACTTC. Protein sequence: CASSIVRGAYEQYF.

The chain carries TRBV30 and TRBJ1-3; TRBD1 might be the D (5 bases). V was pared by 2 bases and J by 0 bases, with 14 bases between. CDR1 and CDR2 (germline): GTSNPN, SVGIG (reference sequence). This CDR3 is 16 amino acids long. In DNA, the CDR3 is TGTGCCTGGAGTAGGCGGACAACGAGCTCTGGAAACACCATATATTTT. Translating gives CAWSRRTTSSGNTIYF.

This clone has only one observation. The chain carries TRBV7-6 and TRBJ2-1; 9 bases map to TRBD2. Germline values: CDR1 SGHVS, CDR2 FNYEAQ. Germline trimming cut 4 bases from V and 6 bases from J; bases unmatched to any gene: 7. This CDR3 has 15 amino acids. For the CDR3, the DNA is TGTGCCAGCAGCTCCGGCGGGAGGGCCGGCAATGAGCAGTTCTTC. Translated: CASSSGGRAGNEQFF.

J is TRBJ2-3 and V is TRBV6-5; D may be TRBD2 (5 bases). Germline V lookup: CDR1 MNHEY, CDR2 SVGAGI. The V and J ends lost 5 bases and 6 bases respectively, with 12 bases between them. The CDR3 is 13 residues long. CDR3 protein: CASSPGFSDTQYF. The CDR3 DNA reads TGTGCCAGCAGTCCGGGGTTCTCGGATACGCAGTATTTT.

The chain combines TRBV10-3 with TRBJ2-5; D is perhaps TRBD1 or TRBD2 (5 bases each). Between the trimmed V and J ends, which lost 2 bases and 5 bases, there was a span of 12 bases. The germline V gene encodes CDR1 ENHRY and CDR2 SYGVKD. The CDR3 totals 14 residues. CDR3 amino acids: CAISEGTGPETQYF. CDR3 nucleotides: TGTGCCATCAGTGAGGGGACCGGTCCGGAGACCCAGTACTTC.

This clone was counted only a few times. The chain employs TRBV9 and TRBJ1-5, with 7 bases identical to TRBD1. Germline V gene data show CDR1 as SGDLS and CDR2 as YYNGEE. The CDR3 has 14 residues. V shed 6 bases, J shed 1 base, and the junction held 4 bases outside the gene matches. The CDR3 reads CASNTGESNQPQHF. The CDR3 region has the DNA TGTGCCAGCAATACAGGGGAGAGCAATCAGCCCCAGCATTTT.

The rearrangement joins TRBV5-1 to TRBJ2-1, with 13 bases lining up with TRBD2. This CDR3 spans 15 amino acids. The germline CDR1 and CDR2 sequences are SGHRS and YFSETQ. V was clipped by 4 bases and J by 6 bases; unmatched bases: 4. CDR3 coding DNA: TGCGCCAGCAGCACCGGACTAGCGGGGGCCAATGAGCAGTTCTTC. This translates into CASSTGLAGANEQFF.

The chain couples TRBV2 to TRBJ1-5, with 10 bases that match TRBD1. Germline lookup yields CDR1 SNHLY and CDR2 FYNNEI. The trim removed 3 bases at V and 7 bases at J, leaving 6 bases unmatched. The CDR3 covers 15 residues. DNA of the CDR3: TGTGCCAGCAGTGACGACAGGGGGCAGAGACAGCCCCAGCATTTT. It codes for CASSDDRGQRQPQHF.

The chain links TRBV7-2 to TRBJ2-7; 9 bases line up with TRBD2. Per germline, CDR1 SGHTA and CDR2 FQGNSA. The CDR3 is 15 amino acids. Unmatched junction bases numbered 3, after V lost 1 base and J lost 2 bases. The CDR3 loop is CASSLGLAGPYEQYF. CDR3 DNA sequence: TGTGCCAGCAGCTTAGGGCTAGCGGGGCCCTACGAGCAGTACTTC. The full variable domain, rest sourced from reference TRBV7-2 and TRBJ2-7, is GAGVSQSPSNKVTEKGKDVELRCDPISGHTALYWYRQSLGQGLEFLIYFQGNSAPDKSGLPSDRFSAERTGGSVSTLTIQRTQQEDSAVYLCASSLGLAGPYEQYFGPGTRLTVT.